The 22 T cell receptor beta chains reported below all come from one sample, sequenced in a study of vaccination and CD4 T cells after COVID-19. TCRdb processed the PCR reads anew with MiXCR; each CDR3 protein has one entry. The sample consists of tens of thousands of distinct CDR3 sequences, about 58% of them appearing once. The specimen comprised CD4+ T cells from blood, sampled before SARS-CoV-2 vaccination. The receptors were sampled from a human donor who had recovered from COVID-19.

This clonotype has only a few counts. This rearrangement joins TRBV20-1 to TRBJ2-7; TRBD2 agrees at 7 bases. Germline CDR1 reads DFQATT; CDR2 reads SNEGSKA (reference sequence). The CDR3 is 15 residues long. With V trimmed by 0 bases and J by 3 bases, 8 bases remained unmatched. CDR3 DNA: TGCAGTGCTAGAGATAGTCGCGGGAGCGGCTACGAGCAGTACTTC. As protein: CSARDSRGSGYEQYF.

This clonotype was seen only a few times. This chain joins TRBV20-1 and TRBJ2-7; 7 bases fit TRBD1. Looked up from germline, CDR1 is DFQATT and CDR2 is SNEGSKA (reference sequence). This CDR3 comprises 16 residues. Unmatched junction bases numbered 10, after V lost 2 bases and J lost 0 bases. The CDR3: CSARRPDRASSYEQYF. Here the CDR3 DNA reads TGCAGTGCTAGACGTCCTGACAGGGCGAGCTCCTACGAGCAGTACTTC.

The genes are TRBV7-9 and TRBJ1-5; no clear D gene. V lost 2 bases and J 5 bases, leaving 10 bases between the germline ends. This CDR3 has 14 residues. Germline V gene sequence: CDR1 SEHNR, CDR2 FQNEAQ (reference sequence). CDR3 nucleotide sequence: TGTGCCAGCAGCTTAACGGCAGAGCATCAGCCCCAGCATTTT. Its protein is CASSLTAEHQPQHF.

This clonotype turned up a few times. The chain is built from TRBV4-1 and TRBJ1-5; 9 bases match TRBD1. CDR1 is MGHRA, CDR2 YSYEKL, per germline. V was pared by 1 base and J by 1 base, with 8 bases of the junction left unmatched. The CDR3 spans 18 residues. The CDR3 spells CASSQGTLGTGSNQPQHF. CDR3 coding DNA: TGCGCCAGCAGCCAAGGGACCCTCGGGACAGGGAGCAATCAGCCCCAGCATTTT.

The chain carries TRBV30 and TRBJ1-5; 9 nucleotides align to TRBD1. J gave up 7 bases and V 4 bases, and 2 bases lay outside the gene matches. This CDR3 region has 12 residues. Germline V CDR1 and CDR2: GTSNPN, SVGIG (reference sequence). CDR3 bases: TGTGCCTGGAAGACAGGGGGACAGCCCCAGCATTTT. Its protein is CAWKTGGQPQHF.

As regards this clonotype: At one end the junction does not follow the germline gene, possibly because of a read error. The chain has TRBV6-5 and TRBJ1-2; tentatively, D is TRBD1 (5 bases). In germline, CDR1 is MNHEY, CDR2 SVGAGI. The CDR3 length is 13 residues. This chain's CDR3 is CVSSYAGPGGYTF. The CDR3 DNA follows: TGTGTCAGCAGTTACGCAGGGCCGGGGGGCTACACCTTC.

The rearrangement joins TRBV19 to TRBJ2-3, with 9 bases that match TRBD1. V lost 5 bases and J lost 0; bases outside the gene matches: 9. This CDR3 is 17 amino acids long. The V gene's germline CDR1 is LNHDA and CDR2 SQIVND (reference sequence). The CDR3 bases are TGTGCCAGTAGTCCGACGGACAGGGGCTCAAGCACAGATACGCAGTATTTT. Translating it yields CASSPTDRGSSTDTQYF.

The rearrangement uses TRBV7-9 and TRBJ2-2, with D possibly matching TRBD1 (5 bases). Germline lookup yields CDR1 SEHNR and CDR2 FQNEAQ (reference sequence). The germline V and J ends were trimmed by 10 bases and 4 bases, with 16 bases remaining between them. This CDR3 comprises 14 residues. CDR3 DNA: TGTGCCACTCACCCAGGGTCGGGCACCGGGGAGCTGTTTTTT. Amino acids: CATHPGSGTGELFF.

The chain has TRBV4-1 and TRBJ2-2, with D perhaps assigned TRBD1 or TRBD2 (6 bases each). V dropped 5 bases and J dropped 7 bases, with 14 bases sitting between them. Germline V gene lookup returns CDR1 MGHRA and CDR2 YSYEKL. The CDR3 extends over 14 amino acids. CDR3 nucleotide sequence: TGCGCCAGCAGCGCCGAGGGGGGCCACGGGGAGCTGTTTTTT. The encoded protein is CASSAEGGHGELFF.

This chain uses TRBV4-1 with TRBJ2-5; D is unclear. With 1 base removed from V and 0 bases from J, the gap between germline ends came to 9 bases. Germline CDR1 MGHRA, CDR2 YSYEKL. This CDR3 contains 15 residues. The CDR3 spells CASSQATPHQETQYF. The CDR3 DNA reads TGCGCCAGCAGCCAAGCGACACCGCACCAAGAGACCCAGTACTTC.

This rearrangement joins TRBV7-2 to TRBJ2-3, with D possibly matching TRBD2 (5 bases). The ends were cut back, 3 bases at V and 2 bases at J, with 9 bases in the middle. This CDR3 is 14 amino acids long. The germline V gene encodes CDR1 SGHTA and CDR2 FQGNSA. CDR3 coding DNA: TGTGCCAGCAGCTTCCAGACTACCACAGATACGCAGTATTTT. Translation gives CASSFQTTTDTQYF.

The chain has TRBV7-2 and TRBJ1-6; D is possibly TRBD1 (5 bases). V gave up 4 bases and J gave up 7 bases, with 17 bases separating them. Germline V gene sequence: CDR1 SGHTA, CDR2 FQGNSA. This CDR3 is built from 16 residues. CDR3 protein: CASSSPVLGGNSPLHF. CDR3 coding DNA: TGTGCCAGCAGCTCTCCAGTCTTGGGGGGGAATTCACCCCTCCACTTT.

The V and J genes are TRBV7-8 and TRBJ1-2; the D gene is possibly TRBD1 (5 bases). V lost 5 bases to trimming and J lost 4 bases, with 20 bases between them. Germline lookup yields CDR1 SGHVS and CDR2 FQNEAQ. This CDR3 has 16 amino acids. CDR3 sequence reads: CASSPNSAGTPYGYTF. CDR3 coding DNA: TGTGCCAGCAGCCCCAATTCTGCCGGGACTCCCTATGGCTACACCTTC. The full variable domain, with the rest looked up from reference TRBV7-8 and TRBJ1-2, is GAGVSQSPRYKVAKRGQDVALRCDPISGHVSLFWYQQALGQGPEFLTYFQNEAQLDKSGLPSDRFFAERPEGSVSTLKIQRTQQEDSAVYLCASSPNSAGTPYGYTFGSGTRLTVV.

CDR3 in DNA: TGCAGTGCTAGATTCGGGAGCTCGGACACTTACAATGAGCAGTTCTTC. Its translation is CSARFGSSDTYNEQFF. This rearrangement joins TRBV20-1 to TRBJ2-1, with a tentative D call TRBD2 (6 bases). The CDR3 spans 16 residues. Germline CDR1 and CDR2: DFQATT and SNEGSKA (reference sequence). The V end lost 2 bases, the J end lost 4 bases, and 18 bases lay between the germline ends.

The rearrangement links TRBV6-5 to TRBJ1-1, with 7 bases aligning to TRBD1. Germline V CDR1 and CDR2: MNHEY, SVGAGI. V was clipped by 0 bases and J by 4 bases; unmatched bases: 5. The CDR3 consists of 15 residues. This chain's CDR3 is CASSYSSAGGTEAFF. Written as DNA, the CDR3 is TGTGCCAGCAGTTACTCTTCTGCAGGGGGCACTGAAGCTTTCTTT.

The rearrangement uses TRBV5-4 and TRBJ2-1; TRBD2 agrees at 12 bases. Germline lookup yields CDR1 SGHNT and CDR2 YYREEE (reference sequence). Trimming took 3 bases from V and 7 from J; bases not matched to a gene: 14. The CDR3 is 18 residues long. The chain's CDR3 is CASSSGLAGTLQWNEQFF. CDR3 coding DNA: TGTGCCAGCAGCTCCGGACTAGCGGGGACCCTACAGTGGAATGAGCAGTTCTTC.

The gene calls are TRBV20-1 and TRBJ2-3; TRBD2 agrees at 7 bases. The V segment lost 6 bases and the J segment 1 base; nucleotides outside the gene matches: 10. This CDR3 contains 15 residues. Germline V lookup: CDR1 DFQATT, CDR2 SNEGSKA (reference sequence). In DNA, the CDR3 is TGCAGTGCGGTGGGGGGAGGGTTCGGCACAGATACGCAGTATTTT. The encoded protein is CSAVGGGFGTDTQYF.

The chain uses TRBV20-1 and TRBJ2-7; TRBD2 matches 16 bases. The CDR3 sequence is 16 residues long. Unmatched junction bases numbered 8, after V lost 5 bases and J lost 4 bases. CDR1 and CDR2 (germline): DFQATT, SNEGSKA (reference sequence). The CDR3 loop is CSASGTSGRDRYEQYF. DNA for the CDR3: TGCAGTGCTTCCGGGACTAGCGGGAGGGATCGGTACGAGCAGTACTTC.

The chain employs TRBV6-1 and TRBJ2-7; D could derive from TRBD1 or TRBD2 (5 bases each). Germline V gene data show CDR1 as MNHNS and CDR2 as SASEGT. Trimming took 4 bases from V and 7 from J, leaving 11 bases between them. This CDR3 region has 12 residues. In nucleotides, the CDR3 is TGTGCCAGCAGTGGACAGCGAGGGGAGCAGTACTTC. Protein product: CASSGQRGEQYF.

The chain has TRBV20-1 and TRBJ1-1; D gene uncertain. Germline V gene lookup returns CDR1 DFQATT and CDR2 SNEGSKA (reference sequence). Between the trimmed V and J ends, which lost 5 bases and 2 bases, there was a span of 15 bases. The CDR3 extends over 14 amino acids. The CDR3 DNA is TGCAGTGCTGGGATATGGAAGAGTAACACTGAAGCTTTCTTT. This gives the protein CSAGIWKSNTEAFF.

The chain links TRBV20-1 to TRBJ2-7; D gene ambiguous. The CDR3 length is 13 residues. Germline V lookup: CDR1 DFQATT, CDR2 SNEGSKA (reference sequence). V shed 5 bases and J shed 1 base, with 12 bases lying between them. The CDR3 coding sequence is TGCAGTGCTGCCCGGGCCACGTCCTACGAGCAGTACTTC. Protein product: CSAARATSYEQYF.

The CDR3 nucleotides are TGTGCCAGCAGTCCCCTCGCCCCCTACGAGCAGTACTTC. Translating it yields CASSPLAPYEQYF. The chain combines TRBV28 with TRBJ2-5; D unresolved. The J call may be wrong; the DNA end is better matched by TRBJ2-7. There are 13 residues in the CDR3. Germline CDR1 and CDR2: MDHEN and SYDVKM.